The 12 T cell receptor beta chains listed next were all sequenced from one sample in a study of T cells after yellow fever vaccination. MiXCR, run by TCRdb on the 5' RACE reads, gives a single entry per CDR3 protein. Of around 250,000 distinct CDR3 sequences in the sample, less than 8.5% were seen once. This specimen consisted of CD4+ T cells sorted from PBMCs, obtained 15 days after the yellow fever booster vaccination. Every receptor here comes from a man aged 25 to 40 who received the YFV17D yellow fever vaccine.

In its sample, this clonotype was seen a few times. The chain has TRBV18 and TRBJ2-1; TRBD2 matches 9 bases. The CDR3 covers 16 residues. Germline CDR1 reads KGHSH; CDR2 reads LQKENI. V was clipped by 2 bases and J by 5 bases; unmatched bases: 7. CDR3 in amino acids: CASSPIGGRANNEQFF. CDR3 DNA sequence: TGTGCCAGCTCACCAATAGGCGGGAGGGCCAACAATGAGCAGTTCTTC. Supplemented by reference TRBV18 and TRBJ2-1, the full variable domain reads NAGVMQNPRHLVRRRGQEARLRCSPMKGHSHVYWYRQLPEEGLKFMVYLQKENIIDESGMPKERFSAEFPKEGPSILRIQQVVRGDSAAYFCASSPIGGRANNEQFFGPGTRLTVL.

At least ten counts were recorded for this clonotype. The V call is TRBV5-1, the J call TRBJ2-2; the D gene is possibly TRBD2 (5 bases). V lost 4 bases, J lost 0 bases, and 19 bases lay in between. Looked up from germline, CDR1 is SGHRS and CDR2 is YFSETQ. There are 18 residues in the CDR3. Here the CDR3 reads CASSPDGGLAANTGELFF. As DNA, the CDR3 is TGCGCCAGCAGCCCGGACGGCGGGCTAGCAGCGAACACCGGGGAGCTGTTTTTT.

In its sample, this clonotype was seen many times. The CDR3 here is CASSLVEAKNIQYF. CDR3 DNA sequence: TGCGCCAGCAGCTTGGTGGAGGCCAAAAACATTCAGTACTTC. J is TRBJ2-4 and V is TRBV5-1; D uncertain. V lost 0 bases and J lost 1, with 5 bases in between. CDR1 SGHRS and CDR2 YFSETQ come from the germline V gene. There are 14 residues in the CDR3.

The chain combines TRBV5-1 with TRBJ2-7; 8 bases map to TRBD1. The germline V gene has CDR1 SGHRS and CDR2 YFSETQ. The CDR3 spans 15 residues. Unmatched junction bases numbered 11, after V lost 4 bases and J lost 5 bases. DNA for the CDR3: TGCGCCAGCAGCCACGGACAGGGCTCTGGGCACGAGCAGTACTTC. Protein product: CASSHGQGSGHEQYF.

On this clonotype: Being one base from a much bigger clone, this may be a read error. The CDR3 here is CASRSGQTNNGELFF. Written as DNA, the CDR3 is TGTGCCAGCAGATCGGGACAGACCAACAACGGGGAGCTGTTTTTT. The chain joins TRBV28 to TRBJ2-2; 7 bases agree with TRBD1. The CDR3 contains 15 residues. The germline V gene encodes CDR1 MDHEN and CDR2 SYDVKM.

The rearrangement uses TRBV7-2 and TRBJ2-2; TRBD1 aligns across 8 bases. Germline CDR1 reads SGHTA; CDR2 reads FQGNSA. The junction had 7 bases not matched to a gene; V was cut back by 5 bases and J by 2 bases. The CDR3 length is 16 residues. The CDR3 region has the DNA TGTGCCAGCAGCACCGGGACAGGAGTAAACACCGGGGAGCTGTTTTTT. This translates into CASSTGTGVNTGELFF.

This chain joins TRBV9 and TRBJ2-5; D possibly corresponds to TRBD1 (6 bases). The CDR3 is 16 residues long. The germline CDR1 and CDR2 sequences are SGDLS and YYNGEE. Trimming took off 4 bases at V and 5 bases at J, with 21 bases between the two ends. The CDR3 protein is CASSPSHRASQETQYF. The CDR3 DNA reads TGTGCCAGCAGCCCGTCCCACAGGGCGTCTCAGGAGACCCAGTACTTC.

This clonotype was seen ten or more times. The chain carries TRBV12-3 or TRBV12-4 and TRBJ1-6; TRBD1 is a possible D gene (5 bases). Deletions cut 6 bases from V and 10 bases from J, with 16 bases between. The CDR3 runs 14 residues. The CDR3 spells CASRRARDDSPLHF. CDR3 in DNA: TGTGCCAGCAGACGGGCACGGGACGACTCACCCCTCCACTTT.

This clonotype was counted only a few times. The chain combines TRBV30 with TRBJ2-3, with a tentative D call TRBD1 (5 bases). V was shortened by 1 base and J by 2 bases, with 7 bases between the two germline ends. The CDR3 is 13 residues long. Germline V gene sequence: CDR1 GTSNPN, CDR2 SVGIG (reference sequence). CDR3 bases: TGTGCCTGGAGTGAGGACACCACAGATACGCAGTATTTT. Protein sequence: CAWSEDTTDTQYF. The entire variable domain, with the rest obtained from reference TRBV30 and TRBJ2-3, is as follows: SQTIHQWPATLVQPVGSPLSLECTVEGTSNPNLYWYRQAAGRGLQLLFYSVGIGQISSEVPQNLSASRPQDRQFILSSKKLLLSDSGFYLCAWSEDTTDTQYFGPGTRLTVL.

This rearrangement joins TRBV12-3 or TRBV12-4 to TRBJ2-3, with TRBD1 matching over 7 bases. This CDR3 comprises 15 residues. V gave up 6 bases and J gave up 5 bases; unmatched junction bases: 11. CDR3 sequence reads: CASSSSRPGGDTQYF. The CDR3 nucleotides are TGTGCCAGCAGCTCAAGCAGACCAGGGGGAGATACGCAGTATTTT.

V gene TRBV11-3 combines with J gene TRBJ2-1; 12 bases match TRBD2. Looked up from germline, CDR1 is SGHNT and CDR2 is YENEEA. V trimming: 5 bases; J trimming: 9 bases; junction bases outside the gene matches: 8. The CDR3 contains 15 residues. The CDR3 nucleotides read TGTGCCAGCAGCCTAGCGGGAGGGCCCTTCAGTGAGCAGTTCTTC. Amino acids: CASSLAGGPFSEQFF. Combining the CDR3 with reference TRBV11-3 and TRBJ2-1 gives the whole variable domain EAGVVQSPRYKIIEKKQPVAFWCNPISGHNTLYWYLQNLGQGPELLIRYENEEAVDDSQLPKDRFSAERLKGVDSTLKIQPAELGDSAVYLCASSLAGGPFSEQFFGPGTRLTVL.

This clonotype was detected only a few times. The chain uses TRBV20-1 and TRBJ1-1, with a tentative D call TRBD1 (6 bases). Germline CDR1 is DFQATT and CDR2 is SNEGSKA (reference sequence). The V end lost 4 bases, the J end lost 5 bases, and 14 bases lay between the germline ends. The CDR3 is made up of 13 amino acids. CDR3 in amino acids: CSATFGQLTEAFF. DNA for the CDR3: TGCAGTGCTACTTTCGGACAGTTAACTGAAGCTTTCTTT.